This TCR beta chain emerged from a study of T cell responses to AZD1222 COVID-19 vaccine. Data came from immunoSEQ multiplex PCR; TCRdb stores just in-frame clones and leaves some out. The sample comprises fewer than 200,000 clones, about 90% of which are singletons, and approximately 2% rests with the top ten. Per the germline V gene, CDR1 is SGHTS and CDR2 is YDEGEE. This CDR3 is built from 14 residues. With 4 bases clipped from V and 8 bases from J, the junction kept 5 bases outside the gene matches. This TCR was sampled from an adult in good health. V is TRBV5-8 and J is TRBJ1-6, with TRBD1 matching 8 bases. This specimen was peripheral blood, taken on day 0 of AZD1222 vaccination. CDR3: CASSPDRGYSPLHF. The CDR3 region has the DNA TGTGCCAGCAGCCCCGACAGGGGTTATTCACCCCTCCACTTT.